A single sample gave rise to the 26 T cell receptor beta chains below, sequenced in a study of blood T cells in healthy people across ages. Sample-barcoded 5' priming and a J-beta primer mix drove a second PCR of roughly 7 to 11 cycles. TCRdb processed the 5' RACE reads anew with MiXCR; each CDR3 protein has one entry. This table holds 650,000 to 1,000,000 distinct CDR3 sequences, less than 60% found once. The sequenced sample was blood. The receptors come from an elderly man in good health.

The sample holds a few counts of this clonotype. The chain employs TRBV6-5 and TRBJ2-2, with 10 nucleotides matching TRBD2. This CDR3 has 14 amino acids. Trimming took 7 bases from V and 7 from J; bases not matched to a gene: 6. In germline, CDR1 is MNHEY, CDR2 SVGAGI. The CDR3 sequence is CASNEGLANGELFF. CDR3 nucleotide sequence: TGTGCCAGCAATGAGGGACTAGCGAACGGGGAGCTGTTTTTT.

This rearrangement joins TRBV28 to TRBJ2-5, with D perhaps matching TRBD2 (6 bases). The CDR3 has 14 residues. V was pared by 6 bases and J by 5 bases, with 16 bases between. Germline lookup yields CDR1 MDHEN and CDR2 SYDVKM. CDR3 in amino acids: CASSRSGGSETQYF. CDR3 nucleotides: TGTGCCAGCAGCCGGAGTGGGGGGAGCGAGACCCAGTACTTC.

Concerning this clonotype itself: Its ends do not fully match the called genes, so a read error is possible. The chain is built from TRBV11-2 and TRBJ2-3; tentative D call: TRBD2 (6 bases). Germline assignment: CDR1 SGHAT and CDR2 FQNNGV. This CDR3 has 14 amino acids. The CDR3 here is CASSFGLEGDAQYF. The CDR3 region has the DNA TGTGCCAGCAGCTTTGGCCTGGAGGGAGATGCGCAGTATTTT.

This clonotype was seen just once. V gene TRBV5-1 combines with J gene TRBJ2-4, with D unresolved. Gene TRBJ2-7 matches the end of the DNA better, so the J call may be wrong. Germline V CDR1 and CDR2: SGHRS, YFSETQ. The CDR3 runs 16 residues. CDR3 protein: CASSGRKDQSLNEQYF. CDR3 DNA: TGCGCCAGCAGCGGAAGAAAGGACCAAAGCCTCAACGAGCAGTACTTC.

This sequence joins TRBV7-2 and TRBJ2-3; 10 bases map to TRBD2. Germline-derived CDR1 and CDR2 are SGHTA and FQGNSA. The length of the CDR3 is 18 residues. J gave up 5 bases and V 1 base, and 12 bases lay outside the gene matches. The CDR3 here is CASSLVRWSGGAEDTQYF. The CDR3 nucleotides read TGTGCCAGCAGCTTAGTTCGATGGAGCGGGGGGGCGGAAGATACGCAGTATTTT.

CDR3 sequence (DNA): TGTGCCAGCAGAATCGGAACAGATTATGGCTACACCTTC. The encoded protein is CASRIGTDYGYTF. V usage is TRBV7-2 and J usage is TRBJ1-2; D gene uncertain. The CDR3 has 13 amino acids. Germline lookup yields CDR1 SGHTA and CDR2 FQGNSA. With 6 bases removed from V and 5 bases from J, the gap between germline ends came to 13 bases. Full variable domain (remainder filled in from reference TRBV7-2 and TRBJ1-2): GAGVSQSPSNKVTEKGKDVELRCDPISGHTALYWYRQSLGQGLEFLIYFQGNSAPDKSGLPSDRFSAERTGGSVSTLTIQRTQQEDSAVYLCASRIGTDYGYTFGSGTRLTVV.

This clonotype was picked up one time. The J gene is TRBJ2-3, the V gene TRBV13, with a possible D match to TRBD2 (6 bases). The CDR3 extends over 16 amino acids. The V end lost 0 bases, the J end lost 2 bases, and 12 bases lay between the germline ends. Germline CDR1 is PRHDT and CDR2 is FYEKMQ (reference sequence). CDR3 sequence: CASSLGGGVATDTQYF. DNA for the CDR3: TGTGCCAGCAGCTTAGGCGGGGGAGTTGCCACAGATACGCAGTATTTT. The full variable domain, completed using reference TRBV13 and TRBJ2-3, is AAGVIQSPRHLIKEKRETATLKCYPIPRHDTVYWYQQGPGQDPQFLISFYEKMQSDKGSIPDRFSAQQFSDYHSELNMSSLELGDSALYFCASSLGGGVATDTQYFGPGTRLTVL.

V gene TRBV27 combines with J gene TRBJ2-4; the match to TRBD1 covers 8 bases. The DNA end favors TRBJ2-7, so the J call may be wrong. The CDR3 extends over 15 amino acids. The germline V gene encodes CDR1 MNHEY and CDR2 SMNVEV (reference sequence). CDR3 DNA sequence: TGTGCCAGCAGTTTTTTAGGACAGGGCGGCCACGAGCAGTACTTC. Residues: CASSFLGQGGHEQYF.

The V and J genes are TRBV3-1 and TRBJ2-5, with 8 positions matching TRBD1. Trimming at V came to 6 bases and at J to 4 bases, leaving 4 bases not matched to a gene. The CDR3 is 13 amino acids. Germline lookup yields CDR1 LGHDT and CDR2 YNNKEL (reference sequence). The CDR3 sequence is CASRHRGSETQYF. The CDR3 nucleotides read TGTGCCAGCAGGCACAGGGGGTCAGAGACCCAGTACTTC.

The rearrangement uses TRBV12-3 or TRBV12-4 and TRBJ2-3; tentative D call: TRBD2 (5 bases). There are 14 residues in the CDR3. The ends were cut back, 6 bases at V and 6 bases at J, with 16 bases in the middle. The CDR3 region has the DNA TGTGCCAGCAGGAAGTCGGACTTGTGGGATACGCAGTATTTT. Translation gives CASRKSDLWDTQYF.

CDR3 bases: TGTGCCAGCAGCCAAGGGGGTTATAATTCACCCCTCCACTTT. This sequence encodes CASSQGGYNSPLHF. This chain joins TRBV12-3 or TRBV12-4 and TRBJ1-6, with a weak D call TRBD1 (6 bases). This CDR3 contains 14 residues. V was trimmed by 6 bases and J by 4 bases, leaving 10 bases between them.

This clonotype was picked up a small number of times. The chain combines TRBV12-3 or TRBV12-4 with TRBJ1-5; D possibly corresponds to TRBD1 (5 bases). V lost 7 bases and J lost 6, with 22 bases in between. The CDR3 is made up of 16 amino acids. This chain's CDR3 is CASTFGGVRGIQPQHF. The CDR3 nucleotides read TGTGCCAGCACCTTTGGGGGGGTTCGGGGAATTCAGCCCCAGCATTTT.

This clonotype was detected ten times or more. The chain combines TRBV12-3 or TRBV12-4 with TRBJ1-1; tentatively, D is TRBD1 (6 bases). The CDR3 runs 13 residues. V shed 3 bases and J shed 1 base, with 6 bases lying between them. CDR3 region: CASSFRGNTEAFF. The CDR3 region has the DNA TGTGCCAGCAGTTTCAGGGGGAACACTGAAGCTTTCTTT.

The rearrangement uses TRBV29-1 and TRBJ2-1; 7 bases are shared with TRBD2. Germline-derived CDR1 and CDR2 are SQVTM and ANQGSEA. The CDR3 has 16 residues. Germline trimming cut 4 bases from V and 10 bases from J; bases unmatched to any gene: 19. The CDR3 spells CSVALPGGRGLGEQFF. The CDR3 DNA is TGCAGCGTTGCCCTACCGGGTGGGAGGGGCCTGGGGGAGCAGTTCTTC.

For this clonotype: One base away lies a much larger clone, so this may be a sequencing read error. Here the CDR3 reads CASSPAYGQGDEQYF. CDR3 coding DNA: TGTGCCAGCAGTCCTGCCTATGGTCAGGGCGATGAGCAGTACTTC. V is TRBV6-5 and J is TRBJ2-7, with D possibly being TRBD1 (5 bases). Germline V gives CDR1 MNHEY, CDR2 SVGAGI. CDR3 length equals 15 residues. The germline V and J ends were trimmed by 5 bases and 7 bases, with 21 bases remaining between them.

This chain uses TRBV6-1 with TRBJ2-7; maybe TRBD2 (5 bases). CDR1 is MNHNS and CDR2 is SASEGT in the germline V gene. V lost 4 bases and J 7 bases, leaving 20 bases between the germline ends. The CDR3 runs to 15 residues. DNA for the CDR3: TGTGCCAGCAGTGCGCGGGTCACCCCTCACAATGAGCAGTACTTC. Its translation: CASSARVTPHNEQYF.

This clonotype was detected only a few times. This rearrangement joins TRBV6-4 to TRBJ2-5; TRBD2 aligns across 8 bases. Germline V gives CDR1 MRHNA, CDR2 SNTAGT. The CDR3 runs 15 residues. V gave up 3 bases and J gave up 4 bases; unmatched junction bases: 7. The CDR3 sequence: CASSESAAGGETQYF. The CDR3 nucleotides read TGTGCCAGCAGTGAATCAGCGGCGGGGGGAGAGACCCAGTACTTC.

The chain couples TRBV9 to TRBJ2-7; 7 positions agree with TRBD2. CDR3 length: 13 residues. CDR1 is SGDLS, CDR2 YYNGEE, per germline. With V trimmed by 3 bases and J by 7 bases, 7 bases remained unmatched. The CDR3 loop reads CASSAWGRDEQYF. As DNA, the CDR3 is TGTGCCAGCAGCGCCTGGGGGAGGGATGAGCAGTACTTC.

CDR3 protein: CASSEDGGRQETQYF. As DNA, the CDR3 is TGTGCCAGCAGTGAAGATGGCGGGAGGCAAGAGACCCAGTACTTC. The V and J genes are TRBV2 and TRBJ2-5; TRBD2 agrees at 8 bases. The CDR3 runs 15 residues. Germline trimming cut 1 base from V and 2 bases from J; bases unmatched to any gene: 3. From germline, CDR1 is SNHLY and CDR2 FYNNEI.

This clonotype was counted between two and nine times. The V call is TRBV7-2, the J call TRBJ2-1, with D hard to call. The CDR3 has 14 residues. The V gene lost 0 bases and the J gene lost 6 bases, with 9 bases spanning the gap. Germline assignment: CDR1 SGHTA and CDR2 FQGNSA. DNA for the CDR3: TGTGCCAGCAGCTTAGCTCCAACCCCCAATGAGCAGTTCTTC. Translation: CASSLAPTPNEQFF.

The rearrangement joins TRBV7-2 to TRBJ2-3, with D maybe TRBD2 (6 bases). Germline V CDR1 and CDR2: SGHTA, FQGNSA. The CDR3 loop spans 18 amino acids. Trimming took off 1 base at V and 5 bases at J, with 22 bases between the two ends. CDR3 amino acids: CASSLGPSVAGKGDTQYF. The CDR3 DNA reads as TGTGCCAGCAGCTTAGGCCCCTCGGTGGCGGGGAAGGGAGATACGCAGTATTTT.

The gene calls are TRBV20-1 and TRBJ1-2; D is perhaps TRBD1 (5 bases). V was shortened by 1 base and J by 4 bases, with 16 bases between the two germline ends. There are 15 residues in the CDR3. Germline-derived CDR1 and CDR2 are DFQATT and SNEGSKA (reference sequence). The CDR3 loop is CSARVTRDSPYGYTF. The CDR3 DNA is TGCAGTGCTAGAGTGACTAGAGACAGCCCCTATGGCTACACCTTC.

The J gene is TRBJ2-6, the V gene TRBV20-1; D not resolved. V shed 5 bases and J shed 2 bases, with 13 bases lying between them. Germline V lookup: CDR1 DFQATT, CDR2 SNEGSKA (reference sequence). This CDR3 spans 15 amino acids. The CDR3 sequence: CSAPLNRAGANVLTF. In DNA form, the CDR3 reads TGCAGTGCTCCCCTAAATCGGGCTGGGGCCAACGTCCTGACTTTC.

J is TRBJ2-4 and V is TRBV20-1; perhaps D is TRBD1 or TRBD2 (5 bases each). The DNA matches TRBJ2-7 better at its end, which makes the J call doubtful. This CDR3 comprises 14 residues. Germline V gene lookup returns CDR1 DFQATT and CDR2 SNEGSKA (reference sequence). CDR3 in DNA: TGCAGTGCTAGAGATTTGGGGGAAGGCTACGAGCAGTACTTC. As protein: CSARDLGEGYEQYF.

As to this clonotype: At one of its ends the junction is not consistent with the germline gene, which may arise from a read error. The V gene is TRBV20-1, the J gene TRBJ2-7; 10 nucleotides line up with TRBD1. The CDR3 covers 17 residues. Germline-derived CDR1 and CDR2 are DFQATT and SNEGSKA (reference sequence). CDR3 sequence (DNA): TGCAGTGCTAGAGATCCTGGGACAGGGGACGCGAGGTACGAGCGGTACTTC. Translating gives CSARDPGTGDARYERYF.

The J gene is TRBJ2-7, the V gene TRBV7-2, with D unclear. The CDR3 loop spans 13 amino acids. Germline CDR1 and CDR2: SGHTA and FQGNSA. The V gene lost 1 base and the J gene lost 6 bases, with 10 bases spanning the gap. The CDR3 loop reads CASSLGGIREQYF. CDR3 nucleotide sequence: TGTGCCAGCAGCTTAGGGGGTATCCGCGAGCAGTACTTC.